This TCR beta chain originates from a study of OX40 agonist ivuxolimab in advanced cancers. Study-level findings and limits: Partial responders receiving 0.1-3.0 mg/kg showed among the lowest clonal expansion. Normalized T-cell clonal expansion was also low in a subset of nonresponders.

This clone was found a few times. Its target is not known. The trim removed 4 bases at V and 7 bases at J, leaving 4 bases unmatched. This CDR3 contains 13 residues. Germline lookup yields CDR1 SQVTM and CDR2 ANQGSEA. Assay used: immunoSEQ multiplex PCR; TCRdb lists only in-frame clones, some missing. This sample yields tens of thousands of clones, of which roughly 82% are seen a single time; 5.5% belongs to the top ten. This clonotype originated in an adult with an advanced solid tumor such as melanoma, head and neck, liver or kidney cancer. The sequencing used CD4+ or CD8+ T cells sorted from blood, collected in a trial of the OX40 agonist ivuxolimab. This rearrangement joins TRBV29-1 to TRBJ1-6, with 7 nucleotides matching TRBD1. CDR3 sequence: CSVGGTANSPLHF. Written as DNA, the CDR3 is TGCAGCGTTGGAGGGACAGCCAATTCACCCCTCCACTTT.